This T cell receptor beta chain was captured by sequencing in a study of T cells after yellow fever vaccination. The study's findings and limits: Abundant clonotypes from the bulk population could have been carried over as contaminants into FACS-sorted repertoires. Once the booster was given, most primary-vaccination clones reappeared, at approximately 97% for CD4 and over 85% for CD8.

Germline V gene lookup returns CDR1 DFQATT and CDR2 SNEGSKA (reference sequence). The V end lost 0 bases, the J end lost 2 bases, and 14 bases lay between the germline ends. This CDR3 spans 16 amino acids. This clonotype was seen more than once but under ten times. Its antigen is currently unknown. It was through 5'RACE template switching that TCR cDNA was made, with a universal primer site and UMIs added. Via MiXCR, TCRdb re-called the 5' RACE reads, giving one row per CDR3 protein. The sample records about 300,000 distinct CDR3 sequences, around 6.8% being singletons. The TCR was taken from a man aged 18 to 30 who received the YFV17D yellow fever vaccine. This sequence joins TRBV20-1 and TRBJ2-1, with D perhaps matching TRBD2 (6 bases). Material: PBMCs, obtained roughly seven weeks after the first yellow fever vaccination. The CDR3 nucleotides are TGCAGTGCTAGAGAGGGGGGACGCTACCCCTACAATGAGCAGTTCTTC. Protein: CSAREGGRYPYNEQFF.